This T cell receptor beta chain was recorded in a study of CD8+ T cells in alopecia areata (dated by TCRdb to 2016 to 2019). Some background on the complete study: Treated patients were enrolled in an open-label pilot trial of oral tofacitinib, 5 to 10 mg twice daily, for moderate-to-severe alopecia areata. Patients stayed on tofacitinib for 6 to 18 months and then had 6 months of follow-up off drug so that delayed response and recurrence could be assessed. In treated patients, disease severity was measured using the SALT score, which gives the percentage of scalp surface area affected. The study used high-throughput TCRbeta sequencing to examine T cell clonal expansion in alopecia areata, in both the C3H/HeJ mouse model and human patients. In humans, TCRbeta sequencing was performed on scalp tissue and on sorted CD4+ and CD8+ peripheral blood T cells from healthy controls and from patients with patchy or totalis/universalis alopecia areata. Tofacitinib-treated patients had biopsies at baseline and at 4 and 24 weeks of treatment, with a later scalp biopsy in several patients. Scalp clonality was compared among normal scalp (n=4), patchy alopecia areata scalp (n=8), and alopecia totalis/universalis scalp (n=8). The RNA source kit depended on sample type: the PAXgene miRNA kit for fixed scalp, the miRNeasy kit for PBMCs, and the RNeasy kit for mouse skin. TCRbeta CDR3 regions were amplified by immunoSEQ multiplex PCR using 35 Vbeta forward and 13 Jbeta reverse primers. The investigation overall reported the following: Scalp TCR repertoire analysis is complicated because resident alphabeta T cells in normal human skin are also sequenced, whereas mouse skin is dominated by gammadelta T cells. Compared with normal scalp, lesional scalp, particularly in alopecia totalis/universalis, had higher clonality and more expanded CD8+ clones, which suggests antigenic drive. TCR sequences shared between patients were less clear than in mice, possibly partly because of HLA diversity in the patient population. The treated cohort was small, with a single nonresponder, so links between baseline CD8+ expansion and response need larger studies. Tofacitinib significantly decreased scalp clonality and the number of expanded CD8+ clones among the top 100 scalp clones. Many expanded lesional clones were found to persist in scalp and blood during tofacitinib treatment, and relapse after treatment cessation may be partly explained by this persistence.

The CDR1 and CDR2 encoded by the germline V gene (reference sequence) are LNHDA and SQIVND. The CDR3 measures 15 amino acids from cysteine to phenylalanine. The only DNA kept is the CDR3, 45 bases in frame from the first base. For this chain, trimming is 7 bases at the V end and 2 bases at the J end, and the number of junction bases without a gene match is 6. What the treatment or condition label conveys for this sample: oral pan-JAK inhibitor, 5-10 mg twice daily. Lesional scalp punch biopsies and peripheral blood were obtained from alopecia areata patients. PBMCs were separated by density centrifugation and stained for CD3, CD4 and CD8, after which CD4+ and CD8+ T cells were sorted on a FACSAria. Library preparation used the immunoSEQ multiplex PCR assay. RNA was extracted from all samples and reverse transcribed into cDNA, which served as template for TCR sequencing. SuperScript III was used for first-strand cDNA synthesis, primed with a 2:1 mix of oligo-dT and random hexamers. Amplification bias was assessed with a synthetic immune receptor repertoire, and residual bias was removed computationally. Per the authors' processing: Raw reads were preprocessed for error removal, and CDR3 was defined according to IMGT conventions as running from the conserved cysteine to phenylalanine. Clonality was computed by normalizing Shannon entropy by log2 of the number of productive unique TCRs and subtracting the result from 1. Whether scalp clones were CD4 or CD8 was inferred by matching scalp TCRbeta sequences against CD4 and CD8 repertoires sorted from blood. TCRdb holds this immuneACCESS table with in-frame rearrangements only. Some clones are missing; in checked studies, unresolved V genes explain under half, and the rest has no known cause. From that table come the V and J calls and clone size; the DNA was used to work out D and trimming. The sample has 150,000 to 200,000 clones on record, 40% to 65% of them singletons. The top ten constitute 9.5% to 13% of the sample.

To note about this clone: It lacks a known antigen. Per-nucleotide qualities are absent, and no much larger clonotype sits a single base away.

The rearrangement joined TRBV19 to TRBJ1-5; TRBD1 matches 9 bases in the middle. The source was CD8+ T cells sorted from blood, collected around week 53, from a patient treated with tofacitinib. The TCR originated in a human donor with alopecia areata. The CDR3 amino acid sequence is: CASNRDREGNQPQHF. The DNA sequence is as follows: TGTGCCAGTAATCGGGACAGGGAAGGCAATCAGCCCCAGCATTTT.